These T cell receptor beta chains were read from a single sample in a study of cytomegalovirus exposure and HLA in healthy donors. TCRdb's copy holds only in-frame clones and misses some; the assay was immunoSEQ multiplex PCR. The sample contains roughly 130,000 clones, approximately 92% of which appear only once. Sequencing was performed on PBMCs. Receptors were obtained from a woman in her late teens or twenties in good health and CMV-seropositive. CDR3s include the opening cysteine and the closing phenylalanine or tryptophan. The D gene is left open where the match is weak. For some rows the clone size is stated as once, few or many, or as a class when expanded; others skip it.

size: NA; J: TRBJ2-3; D: TRBD2; V: TRBV27; DNA: TGTGCCAGCAGGGAGGCGGGGGGGCCGTCAGATACGCAGTATTTT; CDR3: CASREAGGPSDTQYF
size: NA; J: TRBJ1-4; D: TRBD1; V: TRBV4-1; DNA: TGCGCCAGCAGCCTCGAGGACAGGGCAAATGAAAAACTGTTTTTT; CDR3: CASSLEDRANEKLFF
size: NA; J: TRBJ2-5; D: TRBD2; V: TRBV15; DNA: TGTGCCACCAGCAGAGCACCCCTCTCTAGCGGGGACGGGGCCCAGTACTTC; CDR3: CATSRAPLSSGDGAQYF
size: once; J: TRBJ1-1; D: TRBD1; V: TRBV27; DNA: TGTGCCAGCAGTTTATCTTGGACAGGGAACACTGAAGCTTTCTTT; CDR3: CASSLSWTGNTEAFF
size: NA; J: TRBJ2-1; D: TRBD2; V: TRBV7-6; DNA: TGTGCCAGCAGCTTAGTTAGCCTAGCGGGGTATGAGCAGTTCTTC; CDR3: CASSLVSLAGYEQFF
size: NA; J: TRBJ1-6; D: NA; V: TRBV2; DNA: TGTGCCAGCAGCGACTTGAGCTCCTATAATTCACCCCTCCACTTT; CDR3: CASSDLSSYNSPLHF
size: once; J: TRBJ1-3; D: NA; V: TRBV19; DNA: TGTGCCAGCGCGCGGGGGTCTCTCGGGGACACCATATATTTT; CDR3: CASARGSLGDTIYF
size: NA; J: TRBJ2-2; D: TRBD2; V: TRBV2; DNA: TGTGCCAGCAGAGGACTAGCGGGGAAGTCCGGGGAGCTGTTTTTT; CDR3: CASRGLAGKSGELFF
size: NA; J: TRBJ2-7; D: NA; V: TRBV7-2; DNA: TGTGCCAGCAGCTTAGGTGGTGGGCCCTACGAGCAGTACTTC; CDR3: CASSLGGGPYEQYF
size: NA; J: TRBJ2-7; D: TRBD1; V: TRBV7-3; DNA: TGTGCCAGCAGCTTAAGCGGGACAGGACCCTACGAGCAGTACTTC; CDR3: CASSLSGTGPYEQYF
size: NA; J: TRBJ1-2; D: NA; V: TRBV6-5; DNA: TGTGCCAGCAGTTCCTGGGGCGAAAGCTATGGCTACACCTTC; CDR3: CASSSWGESYGYTF
size: NA; J: TRBJ2-1; D: NA; V: TRBV19; DNA: TGTGCCACGGCTAGACCGGGACAACTTCTCAATGAGCAGTTCTTC; CDR3: CATARPGQLLNEQFF
size: NA; J: TRBJ2-7; D: TRBD2; V: TRBV27; DNA: TGTGCCAGCAGCTTAGCGGGTTATGGGGAGCAGTACTTC; CDR3: CASSLAGYGEQYF
size: NA; J: TRBJ2-6; D: TRBD1; V: TRBV5-6; DNA: TGTGCCAGCAGCTTCTCCGGACAGGGAATGTCCGGGGCCAACGTCCTGACTTTC; CDR3: CASSFSGQGMSGANVLTF
size: NA; J: TRBJ1-1; D: NA; V: TRBV28; DNA: TGTGCCAGCAGTCCCTGGACAGTCATGAACACTGAAGCTTTCTTT; CDR3: CASSPWTVMNTEAFF
size: NA; J: TRBJ1-2; D: TRBD1; V: TRBV19; DNA: TGTGCCAGTTCTAGGCGGACAGGGGGCAACTATGGCTACACCTTC; CDR3: CASSRRTGGNYGYTF
size: NA; J: TRBJ2-1; D: NA; V: TRBV14; DNA: TGTGCCAGCAGCTCCTGGGACTCAGAGCAGTTCTTC; CDR3: CASSSWDSEQFF
size: NA; J: TRBJ2-1; D: NA; V: TRBV7-9; DNA: TGTGCCAGCAGCAAACTTTCTGGTCAGGGGAACAATGAGCAGTTCTTC; CDR3: CASSKLSGQGNNEQFF
size: NA; J: TRBJ2-2; D: NA; V: TRBV9; DNA: TGTGCCAGCAGCACACAAGGGCGGGGGAACACCGGGGAGCTGTTTTTT; CDR3: CASSTQGRGNTGELFF
size: NA; J: TRBJ2-7; D: NA; V: TRBV5-4; DNA: TGTGCCAGCAGCTTTACAGGGACCTACGAGCAGTACTTC; CDR3: CASSFTGTYEQYF
size: NA; J: TRBJ2-7; D: TRBD1; V: TRBV2; DNA: TGTGCCAGCAGGTTACAGGGGGTAATTTACTCCTACGAGCAGTACTTC; CDR3: CASRLQGVIYSYEQYF
size: NA; J: TRBJ1-2; D: NA; V: TRBV18; DNA: TGTGCCAGCTCACCAGGAGAGAACTATGGCTACACCTTC; CDR3: CASSPGENYGYTF
size: NA; J: TRBJ1-2; D: NA; V: TRBV28; DNA: TGTGCCAGCAGTTTTATCTACTTGGAGGAGGGCTATGGCTACACCTTC; CDR3: CASSFIYLEEGYGYTF
size: NA; J: TRBJ2-7; D: TRBD1; V: TRBV28; DNA: TGTGCCAGCAGTTTCGGGACAGGGGCCACCTACGAGCAGTACTTC; CDR3: CASSFGTGATYEQYF
size: once; J: TRBJ2-7; D: NA; V: TRBV28; DNA: TGTGCCAGCAGTCCCCTGCGGTGGAGCTCCTACGAGCAGTACTTC; CDR3: CASSPLRWSSYEQYF
size: NA; J: TRBJ1-1; D: NA; V: TRBV28; DNA: TGTGCCACCCAGATGAACACTGAAGCTTTCTTT; CDR3: CATQMNTEAFF
size: NA; J: TRBJ2-1; D: TRBD1; V: TRBV9; DNA: TGTGCCAGCAGCTTCAGGGGGAATGAGCAGTTCTTC; CDR3: CASSFRGNEQFF
size: NA; J: TRBJ1-2; D: NA; V: TRBV9; DNA: TGTGCCAGCAGCCCTCCGGGGGGGCTAACAAACTATGGCTACACCTTC; CDR3: CASSPPGGLTNYGYTF
size: NA; J: TRBJ1-2; D: NA; V: TRBV4-3; DNA: TGCGCCAGCAGCCAAACCAGGGATTTTCGGTATGGCTACACCTTC; CDR3: CASSQTRDFRYGYTF
size: NA; J: TRBJ1-1; D: TRBD1; V: TRBV2; DNA: TGTGCCAGCAGCGTTGACAGGGGACAGGCTTTCTTT; CDR3: CASSVDRGQAFF
size: NA; J: TRBJ1-1; D: NA; V: TRBV6-5; DNA: TGTGCCAGCAGCGATCTAAATACAGGGAATTCTGAAGCTTTCTTT; CDR3: CASSDLNTGNSEAFF
size: NA; J: TRBJ2-7; D: TRBD1; V: TRBV5-4; DNA: TGTGCCAGCAGCTCCAACCGACAGGGGGCCGAGCAGTACTTC; CDR3: CASSSNRQGAEQYF
size: NA; J: TRBJ2-5; D: NA; V: TRBV6-5; DNA: TGTGCCAGCTCCGGCGGGGTCAGGGGGAAAGAGACCCAGTACTTC; CDR3: CASSGGVRGKETQYF
size: once; J: TRBJ2-3; D: TRBD2; V: TRBV27; DNA: TGTGCCAGCAGTTTCCTAGCGGGGGACACAGATACGCAGTATTTT; CDR3: CASSFLAGDTDTQYF
size: NA; J: TRBJ1-1; D: NA; V: TRBV9; DNA: TGTGCCAGCAGCGTTACAGCCATGAACACTGAAGCTTTCTTT; CDR3: CASSVTAMNTEAFF
size: once; J: TRBJ2-7; D: NA; V: TRBV4-1; DNA: TGCGCCAGCAGCCAATACGTCGGGGTCTACGAGCAGTACTTC; CDR3: CASSQYVGVYEQYF
size: NA; J: TRBJ1-6; D: TRBD1; V: TRBV28; DNA: TGTGCCAGCACCTCCCGGGGACAGGGGGTATGGAATTCACCCCTCCACTTT; CDR3: CASTSRGQGVWNSPLHF
size: NA; J: TRBJ2-3; D: NA; V: TRBV11-3; DNA: TGTGCCAGCAGCTCCCGTAGGTCAGGTACGCAGTATTTT; CDR3: CASSSRRSGTQYF
size: few; J: TRBJ1-5; D: NA; V: TRBV7-2; DNA: TGTGCCAGCAGCTTAGCCGGGGTCGGGAATAGCAATCAGCCCCAGCATTTT; CDR3: CASSLAGVGNSNQPQHF
size: NA; J: TRBJ1-5; D: TRBD1; V: TRBV6-1; DNA: TGTGCCAGCAGTGAGTTTCCTCCAGGGGGAGCTTATCAGCCCCAGCATTTT; CDR3: CASSEFPPGGAYQPQHF
size: few; J: TRBJ1-2; D: NA; V: TRBV7-8; DNA: TGTGCCAGCAGCTTAGACCCCAGGGACTATGGCTACACCTTC; CDR3: CASSLDPRDYGYTF
size: NA; J: TRBJ2-1; D: NA; V: TRBV28; DNA: TGTGCCAGCAGTTTATTGGGAGGTGAGCAGTTCTTC; CDR3: CASSLLGGEQFF
size: once; J: TRBJ1-1; D: TRBD1; V: TRBV30; DNA: TGTGCCTGGAGTGTTTTAGGGGGCGAGGGCACTGAAGCTTTCTTT; CDR3: CAWSVLGGEGTEAFF
size: NA; J: TRBJ1-1; D: NA; V: TRBV5-4; DNA: TGTGCCAGCAGCCCCTGGGCCAACACTGAAGCTTTCTTT; CDR3: CASSPWANTEAFF
size: NA; J: TRBJ2-3; D: NA; V: TRBV27; DNA: TGTGCCAGCAGTTTCAGGGCGGTGGAGACAGATACGCAGTATTTT; CDR3: CASSFRAVETDTQYF
size: NA; J: TRBJ2-5; D: NA; V: TRBV28; DNA: TGTGCCAGCAGTTTTGAACCCAATGGGACTGCGCAAGAGACCCAGTACTTC; CDR3: CASSFEPNGTAQETQYF
size: NA; J: TRBJ1-3; D: TRBD1; V: TRBV5-8; DNA: TGTGCCAGCAGCCCGGGACAGGGGTCTGGAAACACCATATATTTT; CDR3: CASSPGQGSGNTIYF
size: NA; J: TRBJ1-1; D: NA; V: TRBV4-1; DNA: TGCGCCAGCAGCCGCGAACCCCCTTACACTGAAGCTTTCTTT; CDR3: CASSREPPYTEAFF
size: NA; J: TRBJ1-2; D: NA; V: TRBV4-1; DNA: TGCGCCAGCAGACCCCCGGGGGGCGGCTATGGCTACACCTTC; CDR3: CASRPPGGGYGYTF
size: NA; J: TRBJ2-5; D: TRBD1; V: TRBV5-1; DNA: TGCGCCAGCAGCTTGGAGGGGACAGGGAGTGGAGAGACCCAGTACTTC; CDR3: CASSLEGTGSGETQYF
size: NA; J: TRBJ1-2; D: TRBD1; V: TRBV6-1; DNA: TGTGCCAGCAGTGAGGGGGACAGGAGTCCTAACTATGGCTACACCTTC; CDR3: CASSEGDRSPNYGYTF
size: NA; J: TRBJ2-5; D: TRBD2; V: TRBV11-3; DNA: TGTGCCAGCAGCTTAGGCGGAACGGGGGGGCCTGCGGAGACCCAGTACTTC; CDR3: CASSLGGTGGPAETQYF
size: NA; J: TRBJ1-1; D: NA; V: TRBV19; DNA: TGTGCCAGTACCCCAAGAGGGTCTGAAGCTTTCTTT; CDR3: CASTPRGSEAFF